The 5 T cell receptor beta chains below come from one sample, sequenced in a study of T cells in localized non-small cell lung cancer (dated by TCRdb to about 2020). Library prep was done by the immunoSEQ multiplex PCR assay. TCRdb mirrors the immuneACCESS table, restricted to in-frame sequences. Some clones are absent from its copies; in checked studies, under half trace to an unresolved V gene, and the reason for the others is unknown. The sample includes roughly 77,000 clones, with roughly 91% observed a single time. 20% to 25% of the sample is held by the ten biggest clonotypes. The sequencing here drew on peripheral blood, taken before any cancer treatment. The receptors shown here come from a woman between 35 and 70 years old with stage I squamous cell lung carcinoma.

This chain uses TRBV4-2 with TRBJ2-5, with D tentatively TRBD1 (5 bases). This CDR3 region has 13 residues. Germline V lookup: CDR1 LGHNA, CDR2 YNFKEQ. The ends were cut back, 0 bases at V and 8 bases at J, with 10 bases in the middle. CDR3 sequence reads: CASSQDAQGTQYF. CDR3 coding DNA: TGTGCCAGCAGCCAAGATGCCCAGGGAACCCAGTACTTC.

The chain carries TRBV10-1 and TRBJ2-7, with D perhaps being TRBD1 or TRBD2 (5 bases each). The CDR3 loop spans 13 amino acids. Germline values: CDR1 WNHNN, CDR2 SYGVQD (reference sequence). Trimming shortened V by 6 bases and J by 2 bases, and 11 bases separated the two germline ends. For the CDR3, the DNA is TGCGCCAGCAGCCGGGACCTTACCTACGAGCAGTACTTC. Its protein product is CASSRDLTYEQYF.

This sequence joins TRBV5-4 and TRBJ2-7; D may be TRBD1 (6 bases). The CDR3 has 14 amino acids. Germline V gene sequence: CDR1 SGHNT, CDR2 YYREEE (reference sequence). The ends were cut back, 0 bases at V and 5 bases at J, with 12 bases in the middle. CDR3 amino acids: CASSLVSGDNEQYF. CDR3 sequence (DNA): TGTGCCAGCAGCTTGGTGTCAGGGGATAACGAGCAGTACTTC.

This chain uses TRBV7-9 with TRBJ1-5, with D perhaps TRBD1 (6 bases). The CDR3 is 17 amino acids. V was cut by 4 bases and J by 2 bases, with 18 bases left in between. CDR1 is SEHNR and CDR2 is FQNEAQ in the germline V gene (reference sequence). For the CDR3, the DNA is TGTGCCAGCAGCTATGGCGGGGGCTCGCCTGGCAATCAGCCCCAGCATTTT. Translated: CASSYGGGSPGNQPQHF.

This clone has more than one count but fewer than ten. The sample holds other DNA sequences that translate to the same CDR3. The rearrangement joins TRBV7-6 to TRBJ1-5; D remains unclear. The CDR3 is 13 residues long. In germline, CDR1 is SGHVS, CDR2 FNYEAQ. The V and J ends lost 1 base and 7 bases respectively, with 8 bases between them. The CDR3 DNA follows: TGTGCCAGCAGCTTAGGGGGTGACCAGCCCCAGCATTTT. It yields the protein CASSLGGDQPQHF.